Below, 15 T cell receptor beta chains from the same sample are listed, as sequenced in a study of beta chain features in type 1 diabetes. Of the isolated RNA, all was reverse transcribed, and so the sequenced material was expressed TCRB transcripts. Method: immunoSEQ multiplex PCR; TCRdb's copy keeps in-frame clones and lacks some. This sample has 450,000 to 550,000 clones, with about 29% found just once. Sequenced material: naive CD4+ T cells from blood. The receptors come from a man younger than 35 in good health.

The J gene is TRBJ2-5, the V gene TRBV15; 9 positions match TRBD2. CDR1 LNHNV and CDR2 YYDKDF come from the germline V gene (reference sequence). V lost 8 bases to trimming and J lost 5 bases; unmatched junction nucleotides: 6. The CDR3 consists of 13 residues. The CDR3 protein is CATGAAGGETQYF. CDR3 in DNA: TGTGCCACCGGGGCGGCGGGAGGGGAGACCCAGTACTTC.

The chain combines TRBV29-1 with TRBJ1-2, with 9 bases that match TRBD1. Unmatched junction bases numbered 14, after V lost 7 bases and J lost 8 bases. Germline loops: CDR1 SQVTM, CDR2 ANQGSEA. The CDR3 has 14 residues. The CDR3 spells CSAVSPGTGNGYTF. CDR3 sequence (DNA): TGCAGCGCAGTGAGCCCCGGGACAGGGAACGGCTACACCTTC.

This clone appeared a few times. The V call is TRBV7-2, the J call TRBJ2-5, with 8 positions matching TRBD2. The CDR3 extends over 13 amino acids. With V trimmed by 3 bases and J by 5 bases, 2 bases remained unmatched. Germline V gives CDR1 SGHTA, CDR2 FQGNSA. The CDR3 sequence is CASSFREGETQYF. CDR3 in DNA: TGTGCCAGCAGCTTCCGGGAGGGGGAGACCCAGTACTTC.

The chain joins TRBV2 to TRBJ2-1; possibly TRBD2 for D (6 bases). Looked up from germline, CDR1 is SNHLY and CDR2 is FYNNEI. Trimming left V 9 bases short and J 5 bases short, with 11 bases between. This CDR3 comprises 12 residues. As DNA, the CDR3 is TGTGCCAGGGCGCGGGACCACAATGAGCAGTTCTTC. Residues: CARARDHNEQFF.

This clone has just a few counts. The chain couples TRBV30 to TRBJ2-3, with 13 bases aligning to TRBD2. V was pared by 4 bases and J by 2 bases, with 3 bases of the junction left unmatched. In germline, CDR1 is GTSNPN, CDR2 SVGIG (reference sequence). The CDR3 has 15 amino acids. CDR3 protein: CAWTGTSGTTDTQYF. CDR3 in DNA: TGTGCCTGGACAGGGACTAGCGGGACCACAGATACGCAGTATTTT.

This clone has only a few counts. This rearrangement joins TRBV7-2 to TRBJ2-7, with D possibly being TRBD1 (6 bases). V gave up 5 bases and J gave up 1 base, with 15 bases separating them. There are 15 residues in the CDR3. The germline CDR1 and CDR2 sequences are SGHTA and FQGNSA. The CDR3 spells CASSHSGTPSYEQYF. CDR3 sequence (DNA): TGTGCCAGCAGCCACTCCGGGACACCGTCCTACGAGCAGTACTTC.

The CDR3 protein is CAWSLLFYNEQFF. The CDR3 region has the DNA TGTGCCTGGAGTCTTCTATTCTACAATGAGCAGTTCTTC. The genes are TRBV30 and TRBJ2-1, with D unclear. The CDR3 is made up of 13 amino acids. Germline CDR1 and CDR2: GTSNPN and SVGIG (reference sequence). V dropped 2 bases and J dropped 3 bases, with 8 bases sitting between them.

This clone came up once. The rearrangement links TRBV30 to TRBJ2-7, with TRBD1 identical over 7 bases. The CDR3 runs 15 residues. V shed 2 bases, J shed 7 bases, and the junction held 14 bases outside the gene matches. Germline lookup yields CDR1 GTSNPN and CDR2 SVGIG (reference sequence). The CDR3 sequence: CAWSKRQGVGTEQYF. In DNA, the CDR3 is TGTGCCTGGAGTAAGAGGCAGGGGGTTGGTACAGAGCAGTACTTC. Variable domain in full (rest from reference TRBV30 and TRBJ2-7): SQTIHQWPATLVQPVGSPLSLECTVEGTSNPNLYWYRQAAGRGLQLLFYSVGIGQISSEVPQNLSASRPQDRQFILSSKKLLLSDSGFYLCAWSKRQGVGTEQYFGPGTRLTVT.

This clone was found a few times. The chain carries TRBV13 and TRBJ1-2; 8 bases align to TRBD1. CDR1 and CDR2 (germline): PRHDT, FYEKMQ (reference sequence). V lost 3 bases, J lost 2 bases, and 5 bases stayed unmatched. The CDR3 loop spans 15 amino acids. The CDR3 protein is CASSFGQGSNYGYTF. DNA of the CDR3: TGTGCCAGCAGCTTCGGACAGGGATCAAACTATGGCTACACCTTC.

The chain links TRBV27 to TRBJ2-7, with TRBD2 matching 8 bases. Unmatched junction bases numbered 8, after V lost 6 bases and J lost 4 bases. This CDR3 is built from 14 residues. Germline CDR1 reads MNHEY; CDR2 reads SMNVEV (reference sequence). This CDR3 reads CASRTGGRKYEQYF. DNA for the CDR3: TGTGCCAGCAGGACGGGAGGGCGGAAGTACGAGCAGTACTTC.

Only a few counts were recorded for this clone. The chain employs TRBV30 and TRBJ2-7, with no clear D. In germline, CDR1 is GTSNPN, CDR2 SVGIG (reference sequence). This CDR3 spans 11 amino acids. V was clipped by 2 bases and J by 12 bases, with 14 bases between them. The CDR3 is CAWSSLQRWYF. CDR3 sequence (DNA): TGTGCCTGGAGTAGTCTACAACGTTGGTACTTC. The full variable domain, with the rest looked up from reference TRBV30 and TRBJ2-7, is SQTIHQWPATLVQPVGSPLSLECTVEGTSNPNLYWYRQAAGRGLQLLFYSVGIGQISSEVPQNLSASRPQDRQFILSSKKLLLSDSGFYLCAWSSLQRWYFGPGTRLTVT.

A few counts support this clone. The chain recombines TRBV29-1 with TRBJ2-3, with D possibly being TRBD2 (5 bases). The germline gives CDR1 SQVTM, CDR2 ANQGSEA. Deletions cut 7 bases from V and 1 base from J, with 6 bases between. This CDR3 spans 11 amino acids. The CDR3 loop reads CSAGGTDTQYF. CDR3 nucleotides: TGCAGCGCCGGGGGCACAGATACGCAGTATTTT.

This clone was counted a few times. CDR3: CASSQGQATYEQYF. CDR3 in DNA: TGTGCCAGTAGTCAAGGGCAGGCAACCTACGAGCAGTACTTC. The rearrangement links TRBV19 to TRBJ2-7; the D is unclear. V was trimmed by 5 bases and J by 2 bases, leaving 13 bases between them. This CDR3 is built from 14 residues. Looked up from germline, CDR1 is LNHDA and CDR2 is SQIVND (reference sequence).

The J gene is TRBJ1-5, the V gene TRBV5-6; 8 nucleotides align to TRBD1. The CDR3 totals 17 residues. J lost 0 bases, V lost 4 bases, and 9 bases had no gene match. Germline V gene sequence: CDR1 SGHDT, CDR2 YYEEEE. The CDR3 coding sequence is TGTGCCAGCAGCCGAGGACAGGGACGACATAGCAATCAGCCCCAGCATTTT. Encoded protein: CASSRGQGRHSNQPQHF.

DNA of the CDR3: TGCGCCAGCAGTCCCTGGACAGGGATCTACGAGCAGTACTTC. This translates into CASSPWTGIYEQYF. V is TRBV10-2 and J is TRBJ2-7, with 8 bases lining up with TRBD1. V trimming: 5 bases; J trimming: 3 bases; junction bases outside the gene matches: 6. The V gene's germline CDR1 is WSHSY and CDR2 SAAADI. The CDR3 extends over 14 amino acids.